Following are 27 T cell receptor beta chains from one sample sequenced in a study of blood T cell repertoires in COVID-19. Sequencing used immunoSEQ multiplex PCR; TCRdb keeps in-frame clones, though not all of them. Of approximately 300,000 clones detected, 87% appear once; the ten largest clones hold roughly 2.3%. Sequencing was done on a sample of peripheral blood. The receptors shown here come from a man between 18 and 29 years old with active or convalescent COVID-19.

The rearrangement joins TRBV7-9 to TRBJ2-3, with 14 bases that match TRBD2. Trimming took 5 bases from V and 7 from J; bases not matched to a gene: 8. The CDR3 is made up of 16 amino acids. CDR1 is SEHNR, CDR2 FQNEAQ, per germline (reference sequence). CDR3 nucleotides: TGTGCCAGCAGCCGTTACGGGACTAGCGGGAGCCATACGCAGTATTTT. Residues: CASSRYGTSGSHTQYF.

This chain joins TRBV27 and TRBJ1-3; 9 nucleotides align to TRBD1. The CDR3 contains 15 residues. J lost 4 bases, V lost 5 bases, and 6 bases had no gene match. Germline assignment: CDR1 MNHEY and CDR2 SMNVEV (reference sequence). DNA for the CDR3: TGTGCCAGCAGTCCCGGACAGGGGATAGGAAACACCATATATTTT. Amino acid sequence: CASSPGQGIGNTIYF.

V is TRBV28 and J is TRBJ2-7; 9 positions agree with TRBD2. Germline CDR1 MDHEN, CDR2 SYDVKM. J lost 6 bases, V lost 6 bases, and 12 bases had no gene match. CDR3 length: 15 amino acids. In DNA, the CDR3 is TGTGCCAGCAGCCCGGCCGGGCGGGAGGGCCCCGAGCAGTACTTC. Its protein is CASSPAGREGPEQYF.

The chain recombines TRBV27 with TRBJ1-6; D not resolved. This CDR3 is built from 14 residues. The V and J ends lost 3 bases and 6 bases respectively, with 9 bases between them. Per the germline V gene, CDR1 is MNHEY and CDR2 is SMNVEV (reference sequence). The CDR3: CASSFSTSNSPLHF. In nucleotides, the CDR3 is TGTGCCAGCAGTTTCTCGACAAGTAATTCACCCCTCCACTTT.

CDR3 DNA: TGTGCCAGCAAAAAGGGGGATGGCTACACCTTC. Translating it yields CASKKGDGYTF. The rearrangement links TRBV9 to TRBJ1-2; D possibly corresponds to TRBD1 (6 bases). Trimming stripped 6 bases from V and 6 bases from J, with 9 bases between. CDR1 SGDLS and CDR2 YYNGEE come from the germline V gene. This CDR3 has 11 residues. The variable domain in full, completed from reference TRBV9 and TRBJ1-2, reads DSGVTQTPKHLITATGQRVTLRCSPRSGDLSVYWYQQSLDQGLQFLIQYYNGEERAKGNILERFSAQQFPDLHSELNLSSLELGDSALYFCASKKGDGYTFGSGTRLTVV.

The V and J genes are TRBV4-1 and TRBJ1-4; the D gene is possibly TRBD1 (5 bases). The V and J ends lost 0 bases and 5 bases respectively, with 19 bases between them. The V gene's germline CDR1 is MGHRA and CDR2 YSYEKL. The CDR3 has 18 amino acids. CDR3: CASSQDRGRKGKNEKLFF. CDR3 nucleotide sequence: TGCGCCAGCAGCCAAGATAGGGGCCGAAAGGGAAAGAATGAAAAACTGTTTTTT.

The V and J genes are TRBV28 and TRBJ1-5, with 7 positions matching TRBD1. The CDR3 is 13 amino acids. The germline V gene encodes CDR1 MDHEN and CDR2 SYDVKM. V lost 4 bases, J lost 6 bases, and 3 bases stayed unmatched. CDR3 protein: CASSSGGRQPQHF. As DNA, the CDR3 is TGTGCCAGCAGTTCAGGGGGGCGTCAGCCCCAGCATTTT.

V is TRBV5-4 and J is TRBJ2-1; 10 nucleotides align to TRBD2. Germline V gives CDR1 SGHNT, CDR2 YYREEE (reference sequence). Trimming removed 4 bases from V and 0 bases from J; junction bases left unmatched: 7. The CDR3 has 17 amino acids. CDR3: CASSPGLAASSYNEQFF. Written as DNA, the CDR3 is TGTGCCAGCAGCCCTGGACTAGCGGCGAGCTCCTACAATGAGCAGTTCTTC.

This chain uses TRBV5-4 with TRBJ1-1; TRBD1 matches 7 bases. Trimming at V came to 2 bases and at J to 2 bases, leaving 3 bases not matched to a gene. Germline loops: CDR1 SGHNT, CDR2 YYREEE (reference sequence). The CDR3 runs 14 residues. In DNA form, the CDR3 reads TGTGCCAGCAGCTTTGGGGACAGAAACACTGAAGCTTTCTTT. Its protein is CASSFGDRNTEAFF.

The V call is TRBV11-2, the J call TRBJ1-2; perhaps TRBD1 as D (5 bases). Trimming removed 0 bases from V and 2 bases from J, with 16 bases in between. This CDR3 has 17 residues. Per the germline V gene, CDR1 is SGHAT and CDR2 is FQNNGV. CDR3 sequence (DNA): TGTGCCAGCAGCTTAGATCTGTTTGAACAGGACAACTATGGCTACACCTTC. Amino acid sequence: CASSLDLFEQDNYGYTF.

Only a few counts were recorded for this clone. The chain's CDR3 is CASSWDIGGYEQYF. The CDR3 DNA follows: TGTGCCAGCAGTTGGGACATTGGGGGCTACGAGCAGTACTTC. The V and J genes are TRBV6-2 or TRBV6-3 and TRBJ2-7, with a possible D match to TRBD1 (6 bases). Trimming left V 4 bases short and J 3 bases short, with 13 bases between. This CDR3 is 14 amino acids long. Germline lookup yields CDR1 MNHEY and CDR2 SVGEGT.

The chain recombines TRBV19 with TRBJ1-4; the D gene is possibly TRBD1 (6 bases). Germline V gene data show CDR1 as LNHDA and CDR2 as SQIVND (reference sequence). Trimming pared 3 bases from V and 8 bases from J, leaving 16 bases between. The CDR3 is 15 residues long. DNA of the CDR3: TGTGCCAGTAGTATTCCCGGCAGGGGTAAGGAAAAACTGTTTTTT. Amino acid sequence: CASSIPGRGKEKLFF.

The genes are TRBV3-1 (or the pseudogene TRBV3-2) and TRBJ1-1, with unresolved D. Germline CDR1 is LGHDT and CDR2 is YNNKEL (reference sequence). The germline V and J ends were trimmed by 0 bases and 2 bases, with 13 bases remaining between them. The CDR3 has 16 residues. This chain's CDR3 is CASSQDSRWRNTEAFF. DNA for the CDR3: TGTGCCAGCAGCCAAGATAGTAGATGGAGAAACACTGAAGCTTTCTTT.

The chain couples TRBV5-6 to TRBJ2-7; perhaps TRBD1 as D (5 bases). The CDR3 totals 14 residues. V was pared by 0 bases and J by 2 bases, with 9 bases between. Looked up from germline, CDR1 is SGHDT and CDR2 is YYEEEE. CDR3 residues: CASSLVGPTYEQYF. The DNA for the CDR3 is TGTGCCAGCAGCTTGGTGGGGCCGACCTACGAGCAGTACTTC.

The V gene is TRBV28, the J gene TRBJ2-3; TRBD2 aligns across 15 bases. Germline CDR1 is MDHEN and CDR2 is SYDVKM. This CDR3 region has 20 residues. J lost 4 bases, V lost 6 bases, and 17 bases had no gene match. The CDR3 sequence is CASRRPGLAGGGGFSDTQYF. The CDR3 coding sequence is TGTGCCAGCAGACGACCGGGACTAGCGGGAGGAGGCGGGTTCTCAGATACGCAGTATTTT.

CDR3 in amino acids: CASSSGGGPNSPLHF. CDR3 in DNA: TGTGCCAGCAGCTCGGGGGGGGGACCTAATTCACCCCTCCACTTT. The rearrangement links TRBV5-4 to TRBJ1-6, with D perhaps TRBD1 (5 bases). This CDR3 spans 15 amino acids. V was clipped by 3 bases and J by 6 bases, with 13 bases between them. In germline, CDR1 is SGHNT, CDR2 YYREEE (reference sequence).

This clone was detected a few times. The chain carries TRBV28 and TRBJ1-3; D remains unclear. This CDR3 is built from 15 residues. Between the trimmed V and J ends, which lost 7 bases and 0 bases, there was a span of 13 bases. CDR1 and CDR2 (germline): MDHEN, SYDVKM. Written as DNA, the CDR3 is TGTGCCAGCACCGAGGACGGGATCTCTGGAAACACCATATATTTT. Protein sequence: CASTEDGISGNTIYF.

This sequence joins TRBV6-5 and TRBJ1-1, with TRBD1 matching 7 bases. Per the germline V gene, CDR1 is MNHEY and CDR2 is SVGAGI. After removal of 4 bases from V and 5 bases from J, the junction contained 10 bases not matched to a gene. The CDR3 runs to 15 residues. The CDR3 coding sequence is TGTGCCAGCAGTTTCAAACAGGGGTGGTGGACTGAAGCTTTCTTT. It codes for CASSFKQGWWTEAFF.

The chain joins TRBV27 to TRBJ2-7; a possible D gene is TRBD1 (5 bases). The germline CDR1 and CDR2 sequences are MNHEY and SMNVEV (reference sequence). V was pared by 5 bases and J by 2 bases, with 16 bases between. The length of the CDR3 is 15 residues. The CDR3 here is CASSAQGILAYEQYF. In DNA, the CDR3 is TGTGCCAGCAGTGCGCAGGGCATTCTTGCCTACGAGCAGTACTTC.

The chain carries TRBV11-2 and TRBJ2-1; weak D call: TRBD2 (6 bases). The CDR3 runs to 15 residues. Trimming stripped 5 bases from V and 3 bases from J, with 14 bases between. Germline V gives CDR1 SGHAT, CDR2 FQNNGV. The CDR3 here is CASSPPWRGYNEQFF. The CDR3 nucleotides are TGTGCCAGCAGCCCCCCATGGCGGGGCTACAATGAGCAGTTCTTC.

The rearrangement joins TRBV5-5 to TRBJ2-2, with 11 bases fitting TRBD2. This CDR3 is built from 15 residues. J gave up 5 bases and V 4 bases, and 4 bases lay outside the gene matches. Per the germline V gene, CDR1 is SGHKS and CDR2 is YYEKEE (reference sequence). As DNA, the CDR3 is TGTGCCAGCAGCAAAACTAGCGGGGGAACCGGGGAGCTGTTTTTT. Translating gives CASSKTSGGTGELFF.

V is TRBV3-1 (or the pseudogene TRBV3-2) and J is TRBJ1-5, with 7 bases matching TRBD1. Trimming took 4 bases from V and 3 from J; bases not matched to a gene: 3. Germline V gene sequence: CDR1 LGHDT, CDR2 YNNKEL (reference sequence). The CDR3 runs to 14 residues. CDR3 nucleotide sequence: TGTGCCAGCAGCCTGGGACAGAACAATCAGCCCCAGCATTTT. Translation gives CASSLGQNNQPQHF.

This clone was recorded a few times. V usage is TRBV6-2 or TRBV6-3 and J usage is TRBJ1-2; no definite D call. Germline values: CDR1 MNHEY, CDR2 SVGEGT. Trimming took off 0 bases at V and 6 bases at J, with 8 bases between the two ends. CDR3 length: 13 amino acids. The CDR3 nucleotides read TGTGCCAGCAGTTACTCACCCGCTAATGGCTACACCTTC. It is translated as CASSYSPANGYTF.

The gene calls are TRBV4-2 and TRBJ2-2; 9 bases line up with TRBD2. Germline CDR1 is LGHNA and CDR2 is YNFKEQ. The CDR3 has 15 residues. J was trimmed by 2 bases and V by 5 bases; bases with no gene match: 3. The CDR3 nucleotides read TGTGCCAGCAGCGAACTAGCGGGTAACACCGGGGAGCTGTTTTTT. This encodes CASSELAGNTGELFF.

This clone was detected only a few times. The chain couples TRBV28 to TRBJ2-2, with D perhaps TRBD2 (6 bases). The V gene's germline CDR1 is MDHEN and CDR2 SYDVKM. The length of the CDR3 is 14 residues. Trimming removed 6 bases at V and 6 bases at J, with 14 bases between. In DNA, the CDR3 is TGTGCCAGCAGACCGCCGGGAGAGGCCGGGGAGCTGTTTTTT. This encodes CASRPPGEAGELFF.

V is TRBV4-2 and J is TRBJ2-1; D gene unclear. This CDR3 is built from 15 residues. V was cut by 0 bases and J by 2 bases, with 8 bases left in between. Germline CDR1 LGHNA, CDR2 YNFKEQ. The DNA for the CDR3 is TGTGCCAGCAGCCAAGAGTCACAAGCCTACAATGAGCAGTTCTTC. Protein product: CASSQESQAYNEQFF.

The chain carries TRBV11-2 and TRBJ2-2, with 7 bases aligning to TRBD2. The germline V gene encodes CDR1 SGHAT and CDR2 FQNNGV. The junction had 10 bases not matched to a gene; V was cut back by 4 bases and J by 5 bases. CDR3 length: 16 residues. The CDR3 DNA reads TGTGCCAGCAGCTCCCTTCTAAGCGGGGTGACCGGGGAGCTGTTTTTT. Translating it yields CASSSLLSGVTGELFF.